These T cell receptor beta chains were read from a single sample in a study of blood T cells in healthy people across ages. From the 5' RACE reads, TCRdb called clonotypes with MiXCR, one entry per CDR3 protein. Here the sample spans around 1,900,000 distinct CDR3 sequences, about 39% being singletons. Sequenced material: blood. These receptors all come from a human donor in good health. The CDR3 runs from the conserved cysteine through the conserved F or W. The D gene is left open where the match is weak. Clone size is shown for a subset of rows, as once, few, many or a class of expanded clone.

abundance: -; v_gene: TRBV12-3/TRBV12-4; j_gene: TRBJ2-7; d_gene: -; CDR3aa: CASSKDDGHEQYF; CDR3nt: TGTGCCAGCAGTAAAGACGACGGCCACGAGCAGTACTTC
abundance: -; v_gene: TRBV7-3; j_gene: TRBJ2-1; d_gene: -; CDR3aa: CASSLTYSGAHNEQFF; CDR3nt: TGTGCCAGCAGCTTAACGTATTCGGGGGCCCACAATGAGCAGTTCTTC
abundance: -; v_gene: TRBV15; j_gene: TRBJ2-3; d_gene: TRBD1; CDR3aa: CAASRDRAPDTQYF; CDR3nt: TGTGCCGCCAGCAGAGACAGGGCCCCAGATACGCAGTATTTT
abundance: -; v_gene: TRBV27; j_gene: TRBJ1-5; d_gene: -; CDR3aa: CASSSARNQPQHF; CDR3nt: TGTGCCAGCAGTTCCGCTCGGAATCAGCCCCAGCATTTT
abundance: many; v_gene: TRBV7-3; j_gene: TRBJ2-1; d_gene: -; CDR3aa: CASSSQGGLNNEQFF; CDR3nt: TGTGCCAGCAGCTCCCAGGGGGGTCTAAACAATGAGCAGTTCTTC
abundance: -; v_gene: TRBV15; j_gene: TRBJ2-3; d_gene: TRBD1; CDR3aa: CATSDWGQVEDTQYF; CDR3nt: TGTGCCACCAGCGATTGGGGACAGGTTGAAGATACGCAGTATTTT
abundance: -; v_gene: TRBV7-9; j_gene: TRBJ1-2; d_gene: -; CDR3aa: CASSPWTALNYGYTF; CDR3nt: TGTGCCAGCAGCCCCTGGACAGCGCTTAACTATGGCTACACCTTC
abundance: -; v_gene: TRBV29-1; j_gene: TRBJ1-4; d_gene: -; CDR3aa: CSVGGWSEKLFF; CDR3nt: TGCAGCGTTGGGGGATGGAGTGAAAAACTGTTTTTT
abundance: -; v_gene: TRBV6-5; j_gene: TRBJ1-2; d_gene: -; CDR3aa: CASSHYKAHHYGYTF; CDR3nt: TGTGCCAGCAGCCATTACAAGGCACACCACTATGGCTACACCTTC
abundance: -; v_gene: TRBV7-2; j_gene: TRBJ1-1; d_gene: -; CDR3aa: CASLSVFGTEAFF; CDR3nt: TGTGCCAGTCTAAGCGTTTTTGGCACTGAAGCTTTCTTT
abundance: -; v_gene: TRBV11-3; j_gene: TRBJ2-1; d_gene: -; CDR3aa: CASSPISSYNEQFF; CDR3nt: TGTGCCAGCAGCCCCATTAGCTCCTACAATGAGCAGTTCTTC
abundance: few; v_gene: TRBV24-1; j_gene: TRBJ2-3; d_gene: TRBD1; CDR3aa: CATMGQLTDTQYF; CDR3nt: TGTGCCACCATGGGACAGCTCACAGATACGCAGTATTTT
abundance: -; v_gene: TRBV3-1; j_gene: TRBJ1-6; d_gene: -; CDR3aa: CASSQVVRNNSPLHF; CDR3nt: TGTGCCAGCAGCCAAGTGGTCAGGAATAATTCACCCCTCCACTTT
abundance: few; v_gene: TRBV7-9; j_gene: TRBJ2-6; d_gene: -; CDR3aa: CASSPIRANVLTF; CDR3nt: TGTGCCAGCAGCCCCATCAGGGCCAACGTCCTGACTTTC
abundance: -; v_gene: TRBV4-1; j_gene: TRBJ2-1; d_gene: TRBD2; CDR3aa: CASSARLAGVGYNEQFF; CDR3nt: TGCGCCAGCAGCGCCCGACTAGCGGGGGTGGGATACAATGAGCAGTTCTTC
abundance: few; v_gene: TRBV4-1; j_gene: TRBJ2-2; d_gene: -; CDR3aa: CASSPRGRENTGELFF; CDR3nt: TGCGCCAGCAGCCCAAGGGGGAGAGAAAACACCGGGGAGCTGTTTTTT
abundance: few; v_gene: TRBV7-8; j_gene: TRBJ2-1; d_gene: -; CDR3aa: CASSSRRGVYNEQFF; CDR3nt: TGTGCCAGCAGCTCGCGCCGGGGAGTTTACAATGAGCAGTTCTTC
abundance: few; v_gene: TRBV11-1; j_gene: TRBJ2-5; d_gene: TRBD2; CDR3aa: CASSHAGGGETQYF; CDR3nt: TGTGCCAGCAGCCACGCGGGGGGCGGAGAGACCCAGTACTTC
abundance: -; v_gene: TRBV30; j_gene: TRBJ2-7; d_gene: -; CDR3aa: CAWSQWSYEQYF; CDR3nt: TGTGCCTGGAGCCAGTGGTCCTACGAGCAGTACTTC
abundance: -; v_gene: TRBV7-3; j_gene: TRBJ1-6; d_gene: -; CDR3aa: CASSLIGSYNSPLHF; CDR3nt: TGTGCCAGCAGCTTAATCGGGTCCTATAATTCACCCCTCCACTTT
abundance: once; v_gene: TRBV2; j_gene: TRBJ1-5; d_gene: -; CDR3aa: CASSEAVGGSQPQHF; CDR3nt: TGTGCCAGCAGTGAAGCGGTTGGGGGCTCTCAGCCCCAGCATTTT
abundance: -; v_gene: TRBV4-3; j_gene: TRBJ1-1; d_gene: TRBD1; CDR3aa: CASSQGIRQGVSTEAFF; CDR3nt: TGCGCCAGCAGCCAAGGAATCCGACAGGGAGTTTCGACTGAAGCTTTCTTT
abundance: -; v_gene: TRBV12-3/TRBV12-4; j_gene: TRBJ1-2; d_gene: -; CDR3aa: CASSSRAGSSTF; CDR3nt: TGTGCCAGCAGTTCAAGGGCAGGTAGCTCCACCTTC
abundance: few; v_gene: TRBV5-1; j_gene: TRBJ2-2; d_gene: TRBD1; CDR3aa: CASSLALGQGSGELFF; CDR3nt: TGCGCCAGCAGCTTGGCCCTAGGACAGGGGTCCGGGGAGCTGTTTTTT
abundance: -; v_gene: TRBV6-6; j_gene: TRBJ1-1; d_gene: -; CDR3aa: CASRRWSGVTEAFF; CDR3nt: TGTGCCAGCAGACGTTGGTCGGGAGTCACTGAAGCTTTCTTT
abundance: few; v_gene: TRBV10-3; j_gene: TRBJ2-3; d_gene: -; CDR3aa: CAISERGQITDTQYF; CDR3nt: TGTGCCATCAGTGAGAGAGGACAGATCACAGATACGCAGTATTTT
abundance: -; v_gene: TRBV7-2; j_gene: TRBJ1-2; d_gene: TRBD1; CDR3aa: CASSLDLRGQYGYTF; CDR3nt: TGTGCCAGCAGCTTAGACCTCAGGGGGCAATATGGCTACACCTTC
abundance: few; v_gene: TRBV12-3/TRBV12-4; j_gene: TRBJ2-1; d_gene: TRBD2; CDR3aa: CASSPGLDLSEQFF; CDR3nt: TGTGCCAGCAGTCCAGGACTAGATTTATCGGAGCAGTTCTTC
abundance: -; v_gene: TRBV7-2; j_gene: TRBJ1-1; d_gene: -; CDR3aa: CASSWTAMNTEAFF; CDR3nt: TGTGCCAGCAGCTGGACAGCAATGAACACTGAAGCTTTCTTT
abundance: -; v_gene: TRBV7-2; j_gene: TRBJ2-3; d_gene: -; CDR3aa: CASSFSRVSDTQYF; CDR3nt: TGTGCCAGCAGCTTTAGTCGAGTCTCAGATACGCAGTATTTT
abundance: -; v_gene: TRBV5-6; j_gene: TRBJ1-2; d_gene: -; CDR3aa: CASSFGRHYGYTF; CDR3nt: TGTGCCAGCAGCTTCGGCAGGCATTATGGCTACACCTTC
abundance: few; v_gene: TRBV6-2/TRBV6-3; j_gene: TRBJ2-7; d_gene: -; CDR3aa: CASSYPPDEQYF; CDR3nt: TGTGCCAGCAGTTACCCTCCAGACGAGCAGTACTTC
abundance: few; v_gene: TRBV4-1; j_gene: TRBJ1-3; d_gene: -; CDR3aa: CASSQDYGVSGNTIYF; CDR3nt: TGCGCCAGCAGCCAAGACTACGGGGTCTCTGGAAACACCATATATTTT
abundance: -; v_gene: TRBV10-3; j_gene: TRBJ2-1; d_gene: TRBD1; CDR3aa: CAIGGQPYNKQFF; CDR3nt: TGTGCCATCGGGGGACAGCCTTACAATAAGCAGTTCTTC
abundance: -; v_gene: TRBV9; j_gene: TRBJ1-2; d_gene: -; CDR3aa: CASSPRRGWGYGYTF; CDR3nt: TGTGCCAGCAGCCCCCGGAGGGGGTGGGGCTATGGCTACACCTTC